A single sample gave rise to the 20 T cell receptor beta chains below, sequenced in a study of beta chain features in type 1 diabetes. The isolated RNA, all of it, was reverse transcribed, so expressed TCRB transcripts were what got sequenced. Repertoires were generated with immunoSEQ multiplex PCR, while TCRdb's copy carries only in-frame clones and drops some. Counted here are about 260,000 clones, 68% occurring once; the ten biggest clones make up around 0.05%. The sample was naive CD4+ T cells from blood. The receptors were sampled from a man aged 25 to 45 in good health.

This clone has just one count. The chain uses TRBV30 and TRBJ1-6, with D possibly TRBD1 on 5 matching bases. Germline values: CDR1 GTSNPN, CDR2 SVGIG (reference sequence). V lost 0 bases and J 7 bases, leaving 10 bases between the germline ends. This CDR3 spans 14 amino acids. CDR3 coding DNA: TGTGCCTGGAGTGTAGGGGTGGGCAATTCACCCCTCCACTTT. This translates into CAWSVGVGNSPLHF.

The chain couples TRBV30 to TRBJ2-1; D is perhaps TRBD2 (6 bases). The CDR3 covers 12 residues. Between the trimmed V and J ends, which lost 5 bases and 7 bases, there was a span of 12 bases. In germline, CDR1 is GTSNPN, CDR2 SVGIG (reference sequence). This chain's CDR3 is CAWGDSGNEQFF. CDR3 DNA: TGTGCCTGGGGGGACTCGGGGAATGAGCAGTTCTTC. The full variable domain, in which reference TRBV30 and TRBJ2-1 provide the parts outside the CDR3, is SQTIHQWPATLVQPVGSPLSLECTVEGTSNPNLYWYRQAAGRGLQLLFYSVGIGQISSEVPQNLSASRPQDRQFILSSKKLLLSDSGFYLCAWGDSGNEQFFGPGTRLTVL.

This clone has more than one count but fewer than ten. V gene TRBV30 combines with J gene TRBJ2-1; D is possibly TRBD2 (6 bases). V was trimmed by 1 base and J by 6 bases, leaving 10 bases between them. The CDR3 loop spans 13 amino acids. The germline gives CDR1 GTSNPN, CDR2 SVGIG (reference sequence). In DNA, the CDR3 is TGTGCCTGGAGTGATACTAGCTTCAATGAGCAGTTCTTC. It is translated as CAWSDTSFNEQFF.

Regarding this clone: Other nucleotide sequences in the sample specify the same CDR3. The V call is TRBV6-5, the J call TRBJ2-7; D gene ambiguous. Germline CDR1 reads MNHEY; CDR2 reads SVGAGI. This CDR3 has 14 amino acids. V was trimmed by 0 bases and J by 0 bases, leaving 6 bases between them. The CDR3 region is CASSYSRSSYEQYF. In DNA, the CDR3 is TGTGCCAGCAGTTACTCGAGGAGCTCCTACGAGCAGTACTTC.

The V and J genes are TRBV6-5 and TRBJ1-1; TRBD1 aligns across 7 bases. The CDR3 sequence is 15 residues long. Trimming took 6 bases from V and 1 from J; bases not matched to a gene: 8. Germline CDR1 reads MNHEY; CDR2 reads SVGAGI. CDR3 bases: TGTGCCAGCAGGCTAGACAGGGTGGGGAACACTGAAGCTTTCTTT. It is translated as CASRLDRVGNTEAFF.

J is TRBJ2-7 and V is TRBV10-2; D unresolved. This CDR3 region has 11 residues. V was pared by 6 bases and J by 4 bases, with 7 bases between. CDR1 is WSHSY and CDR2 is SAAADI in the germline V gene. The CDR3 DNA follows: TGCGCCAGCAGCGCCGGGTACGAGCAGTACTTC. It specifies CASSAGYEQYF.

This clone has just a few counts. The J gene is TRBJ2-1, the V gene TRBV7-6; the D is unclear. The CDR3 has 15 amino acids. Trimming shortened V by 0 bases and J by 0 bases, and 6 bases separated the two germline ends. Germline V gene data show CDR1 as SGHVS and CDR2 as FNYEAQ. The DNA for the CDR3 is TGTGCCAGCAGCTTAGCGATCAGCTCCTACAATGAGCAGTTCTTC. It codes for CASSLAISSYNEQFF.

The chain joins TRBV28 to TRBJ2-1; perhaps TRBD1 as D (6 bases). The CDR3 is made up of 15 amino acids. Between the trimmed V and J ends, which lost 4 bases and 1 base, there was a span of 11 bases. Looked up from germline, CDR1 is MDHEN and CDR2 is SYDVKM. The CDR3 sequence is CASSSGERSYNEQFF. The CDR3 nucleotides read TGTGCCAGCAGTTCAGGGGAGAGGTCCTACAATGAGCAGTTCTTC.

V usage is TRBV4-1 and J usage is TRBJ2-2; 10 bases fit TRBD2. The CDR3 is made up of 17 amino acids. Germline CDR1 and CDR2: MGHRA and YSYEKL. The ends lost 1 base at V and 6 bases at J; junction bases unmatched: 8. In nucleotides, the CDR3 is TGCGCCAGCAGCCAAGTGGAGCTAGCGGGGGTCCCCGGGGAGCTGTTTTTT. Translating it yields CASSQVELAGVPGELFF.

This clone was detected once. The genes are TRBV6-5 and TRBJ2-7; the match to TRBD1 covers 9 bases. The CDR3 consists of 13 residues. Germline V CDR1 and CDR2: MNHEY, SVGAGI. The J segment lost 7 bases and the V segment lost 4 bases, leaving 5 bases of the junction unmatched. The CDR3 spells CASSWDRDGEQYF. In DNA, the CDR3 is TGTGCCAGCAGTTGGGACAGGGATGGAGAGCAGTACTTC.

This clone showed up just once. The chain recombines TRBV30 with TRBJ1-1, with D tentatively TRBD1 (6 bases). This CDR3 region has 12 residues. Between the trimmed V and J ends, which lost 3 bases and 3 bases, there was a span of 8 bases. Germline lookup yields CDR1 GTSNPN and CDR2 SVGIG (reference sequence). The chain's CDR3 is CAWRRGYTEAFF. The CDR3 region has the DNA TGTGCCTGGAGGAGGGGGTACACTGAAGCTTTCTTT.

The chain uses TRBV6-6 and TRBJ2-7, with TRBD1 matching over 9 bases. The CDR3 totals 16 residues. Germline values: CDR1 MNHNY, CDR2 SVGAGI (reference sequence). V shed 0 bases and J 3 bases; nucleotides not matched to a gene: 6. This chain's CDR3 is CASSYSQTGGFYEQYF. The CDR3 DNA is TGTGCCAGCAGTTACTCGCAGACAGGGGGATTCTACGAGCAGTACTTC.

This clone was seen just once. The chain combines TRBV4-3 with TRBJ1-5, with D possibly being TRBD1 (5 bases). Per the germline V gene, CDR1 is LGHNA and CDR2 is YSLEER. V gave up 1 base and J gave up 2 bases, with 15 bases separating them. This CDR3 comprises 17 residues. CDR3 nucleotide sequence: TGCGCCAGCAGCCAAGTCTGTCAGGGCGGGGGCAATCAGCCCCAGCATTTT. This codes for CASSQVCQGGGNQPQHF.

In regard to this clone: Other DNA sequences of this sample code for an identical CDR3. V gene TRBV7-2 combines with J gene TRBJ2-3, with D perhaps TRBD2 (6 bases). V was cut by 5 bases and J by 2 bases, with 11 bases left in between. The germline CDR1 and CDR2 sequences are SGHTA and FQGNSA. The CDR3 covers 14 residues. The CDR3 protein is CASSPGTSTDTQYF. CDR3 nucleotides: TGTGCCAGCAGCCCTGGGACTTCCACAGATACGCAGTATTTT.

CDR3 in DNA: TGTGCCAGCAGCCCCCAGGGGACTAGCAATCAGCCCCAGCATTTT. Translation: CASSPQGTSNQPQHF. The chain uses TRBV7-9 and TRBJ1-5; TRBD1 might be the D (6 bases). The CDR3 covers 15 residues. The germline V gene has CDR1 SEHNR and CDR2 FQNEAQ (reference sequence). V shed 5 bases and J shed 0 bases, with 11 bases lying between them.

This rearrangement joins TRBV9 to TRBJ1-4, with 10 nucleotides matching TRBD1. There are 16 residues in the CDR3. Germline assignment: CDR1 SGDLS and CDR2 YYNGEE. V shed 4 bases, J shed 11 bases, and the junction held 14 bases outside the gene matches. This chain's CDR3 is CASSLGQGIRNGKLFF. CDR3 DNA sequence: TGTGCCAGCAGCCTGGGACAGGGGATAAGGAACGGGAAACTGTTTTTT.

This chain links TRBV9 with TRBJ2-3; D is unclear. Trimming cost V 0 bases and J 0 bases, with 5 bases left between them. Germline CDR1 reads SGDLS; CDR2 reads YYNGEE. CDR3 length: 14 residues. This CDR3 reads CASSVEHSTDTQYF. The CDR3 coding sequence is TGTGCCAGCAGCGTAGAGCACAGCACAGATACGCAGTATTTT. The variable domain in full, with the rest retrieved from reference TRBV9 and TRBJ2-3, is DSGVTQTPKHLITATGQRVTLRCSPRSGDLSVYWYQQSLDQGLQFLIQYYNGEERAKGNILERFSAQQFPDLHSELNLSSLELGDSALYFCASSVEHSTDTQYFGPGTRLTVL.

This rearrangement joins TRBV29-1 to TRBJ2-5; either TRBD1 or TRBD2 may supply D (5 bases each). Germline-derived CDR1 and CDR2 are SQVTM and ANQGSEA. The CDR3 length is 12 residues. Deletions cut 4 bases from V and 5 bases from J, with 11 bases between. CDR3 protein: CSVAWGLETQYF. The CDR3 coding sequence is TGCAGCGTTGCATGGGGGTTGGAGACCCAGTACTTC.

The genes are TRBV29-1 and TRBJ2-7, with D possibly matching TRBD1 (5 bases). This CDR3 contains 12 residues. V was trimmed by 4 bases and J by 0 bases, leaving 7 bases between them. Germline V gene data show CDR1 as SQVTM and CDR2 as ANQGSEA. The CDR3 DNA is TGCAGCGTTGGCAGGGACTCCTACGAGCAGTACTTC. Translating it yields CSVGRDSYEQYF.

This sequence joins TRBV30 and TRBJ2-6, with D possibly TRBD1 on 6 matching bases. Per the germline V gene, CDR1 is GTSNPN and CDR2 is SVGIG (reference sequence). CDR3 length: 15 residues. Trimming removed 4 bases at V and 0 bases at J, with 10 bases between. CDR3 nucleotides: TGTGCCTGGACGGGACACAACTCTGGGGCCAACGTCCTGACTTTC. Translating gives CAWTGHNSGANVLTF.